Here is one T cell receptor (beta chain) with its context. No antigen is known for it. The CDR3 runs to 15 residues. Germline V CDR1 and CDR2: SEHNR, FQNEAQ (reference sequence). Only newly diagnosed hyperthyroidism patients aged 18 to 65, with under 2 months' duration, were enrolled. Certain patients, namely those with other autoimmune diseases, uncontrolled infections, pregnancy or lactation, were excluded. This sample is drawn from a study of Graves' ophthalmopathy and Graves' hyperthyroidism. In the study overall: Stable hyperthyroidism meant no ophthalmopathy within 18 months of follow-up. Whole-study results and caveats: Appearing in blood as well were most expanded thyroid clonotypes above 0.001 frequency.

TCR beta CDR3 amplification used RNA transcripts. Amplification began with first-round RT-PCR using HTBI primers, then second-round multiplex PCR was performed. TCRdb ran MiXCR on the multiplex PCR reads and lists one entry per CDR3 protein. This sample yields about 600,000 distinct CDR3 sequences, of which just under 40% are seen a single time; 3.5% to 5% belongs to the top ten. This chain uses TRBV7-9 with TRBJ2-7; the match to TRBD1 covers 12 bases. The DNA end is more similar to TRBJ2-1, so the J call may be wrong. This receptor was taken from an adult man with Graves' hyperthyroidism. Sequenced: peripheral blood or thyroid tissue (not recorded which). The CDR3 spells CASSTGQGADNEQFF. The CDR3, as DNA: TGTGCCAGCAGCACGGGACAGGGGGCGGATAATGAGCAGTTCTTC.